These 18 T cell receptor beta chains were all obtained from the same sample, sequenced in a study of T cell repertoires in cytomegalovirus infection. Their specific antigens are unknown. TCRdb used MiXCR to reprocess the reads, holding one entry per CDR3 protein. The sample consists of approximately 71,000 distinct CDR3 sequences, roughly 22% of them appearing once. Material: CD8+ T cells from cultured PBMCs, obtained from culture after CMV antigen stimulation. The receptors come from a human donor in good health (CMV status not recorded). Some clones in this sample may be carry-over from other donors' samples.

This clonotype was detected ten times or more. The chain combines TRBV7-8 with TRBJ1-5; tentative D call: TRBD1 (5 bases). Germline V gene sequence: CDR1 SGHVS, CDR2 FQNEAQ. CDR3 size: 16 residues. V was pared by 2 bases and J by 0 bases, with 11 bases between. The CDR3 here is CASSLIPGYSNQPQHF. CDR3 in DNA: TGTGCCAGCAGCTTAATCCCAGGGTATAGCAATCAGCCCCAGCATTTT.

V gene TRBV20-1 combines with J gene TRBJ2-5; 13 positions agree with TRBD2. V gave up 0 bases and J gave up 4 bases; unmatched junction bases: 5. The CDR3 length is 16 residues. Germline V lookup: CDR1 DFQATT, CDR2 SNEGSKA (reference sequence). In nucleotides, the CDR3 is TGCAGTGCTAGAGAACTACTAGCGGGGGGGCCAGAGACCCAGTACTTC. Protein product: CSARELLAGGPETQYF.

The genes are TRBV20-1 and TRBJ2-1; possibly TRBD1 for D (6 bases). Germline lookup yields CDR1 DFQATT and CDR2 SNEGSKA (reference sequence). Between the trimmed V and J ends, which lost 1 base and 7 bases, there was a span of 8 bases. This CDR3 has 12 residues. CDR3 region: CSARGGRNEQFF. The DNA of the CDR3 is TGCAGTGCTAGAGGGGGGCGGAATGAGCAGTTCTTC.

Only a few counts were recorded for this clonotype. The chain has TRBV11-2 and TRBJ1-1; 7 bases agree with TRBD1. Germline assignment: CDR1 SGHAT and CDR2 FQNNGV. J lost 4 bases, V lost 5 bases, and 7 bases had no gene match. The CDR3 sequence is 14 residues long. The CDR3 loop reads CASSKIQGLTEAFF. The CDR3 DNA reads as TGTGCCAGCAGCAAAATACAGGGGCTCACTGAAGCTTTCTTT.

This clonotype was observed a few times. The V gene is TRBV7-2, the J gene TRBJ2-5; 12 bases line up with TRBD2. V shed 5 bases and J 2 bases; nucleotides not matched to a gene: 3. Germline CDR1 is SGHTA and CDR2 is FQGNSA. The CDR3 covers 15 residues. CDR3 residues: CASSPTSGGQETQYF. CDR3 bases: TGTGCCAGCAGCCCCACTAGCGGGGGGCAAGAGACCCAGTACTTC. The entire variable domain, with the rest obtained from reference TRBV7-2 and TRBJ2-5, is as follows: GAGVSQSPSNKVTEKGKDVELRCDPISGHTALYWYRQSLGQGLEFLIYFQGNSAPDKSGLPSDRFSAERTGGSVSTLTIQRTQQEDSAVYLCASSPTSGGQETQYFGPGTRLLVL.

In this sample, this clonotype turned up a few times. The CDR3 spells CASRLIGQPQFF. CDR3 bases: TGTGCCAGCAGACTGATAGGACAGCCACAGTTCTTC. The chain employs TRBV7-9 and TRBJ2-1; D is perhaps TRBD1 (6 bases). Trimming cost V 6 bases and J 13 bases, with 16 bases left between them. The CDR3 has 12 amino acids. Per germline, CDR1 SEHNR and CDR2 FQNEAQ (reference sequence). Together with reference TRBV7-9 and TRBJ2-1, the CDR3 gives the full variable domain: DTGVSQNPRHKITKRGQNVTFRCDPISEHNRLYWYRQTLGQGPEFLTYFQNEAQLEKSRLLSDRFSAERPKGSFSTLEIQRTEQGDSAMYLCASRLIGQPQFFGPGTRLTVL.

CDR3 in amino acids: CATLGGDNEQFF. The CDR3 bases are TGTGCCACCCTCGGGGGAGACAATGAGCAGTTCTTC. The genes are TRBV7-6 and TRBJ2-1; maybe TRBD2 (6 bases). Germline V CDR1 and CDR2: SGHVS, FNYEAQ. This CDR3 has 12 residues. The germline V and J ends were trimmed by 10 bases and 5 bases, with 12 bases remaining between them.

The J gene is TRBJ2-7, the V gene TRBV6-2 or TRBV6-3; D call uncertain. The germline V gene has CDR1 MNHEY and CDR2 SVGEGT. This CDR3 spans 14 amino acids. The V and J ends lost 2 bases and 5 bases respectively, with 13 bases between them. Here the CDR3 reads CASSYGYGPDEQYF. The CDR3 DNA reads TGTGCCAGCAGTTACGGATATGGACCGGACGAGCAGTACTTC.

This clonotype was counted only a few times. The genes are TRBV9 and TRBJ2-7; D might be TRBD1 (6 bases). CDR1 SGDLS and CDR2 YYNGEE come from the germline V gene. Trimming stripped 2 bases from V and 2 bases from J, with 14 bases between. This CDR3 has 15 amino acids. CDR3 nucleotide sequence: TGTGCCAGCAGCGTCGGCCGGGACACCCCCTACGAGCAGTACTTC. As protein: CASSVGRDTPYEQYF.

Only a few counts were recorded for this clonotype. The CDR3 spells CASSSQREYSNQPQHF. The CDR3 DNA reads TGTGCCAGCAGCTCCCAGAGGGAATATAGCAATCAGCCCCAGCATTTT. The genes are TRBV7-2 and TRBJ1-5, with D unclear. V lost 4 bases to trimming and J lost 0 bases, with 13 bases between them. Germline loops: CDR1 SGHTA, CDR2 FQGNSA. The CDR3 covers 16 residues.

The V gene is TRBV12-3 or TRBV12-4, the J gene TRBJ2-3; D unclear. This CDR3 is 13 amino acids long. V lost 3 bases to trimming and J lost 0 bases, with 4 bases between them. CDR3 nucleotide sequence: TGTGCCAGCAGTTTCTTAAGCACAGATACGCAGTATTTT. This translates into CASSFLSTDTQYF.

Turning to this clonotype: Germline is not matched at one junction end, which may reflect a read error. The DNA for the CDR3 is TGTGCCAGCATCTTAGTGGGGGGTTGGGCGGGCACCGGGGAGCTGTTTTTT. Translating gives CASILVGGWAGTGELFF. This chain links TRBV7-8 with TRBJ2-2; TRBD2 is a possible D gene (6 bases). Per the germline V gene, CDR1 is SGHVS and CDR2 is FQNEAQ. The CDR3 is made up of 17 amino acids.

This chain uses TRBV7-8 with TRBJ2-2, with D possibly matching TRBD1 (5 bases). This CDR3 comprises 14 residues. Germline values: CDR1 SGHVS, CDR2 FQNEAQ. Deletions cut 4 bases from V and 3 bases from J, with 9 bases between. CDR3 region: CASSSTGYTGELFF. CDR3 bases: TGTGCCAGCAGCTCCACAGGTTACACCGGGGAGCTGTTTTTT.

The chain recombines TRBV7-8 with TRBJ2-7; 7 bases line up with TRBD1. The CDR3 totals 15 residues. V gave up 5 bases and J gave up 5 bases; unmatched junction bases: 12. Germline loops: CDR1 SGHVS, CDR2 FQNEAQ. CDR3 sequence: CASSEGGRSSDEQYF. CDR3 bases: TGTGCCAGCAGCGAAGGGGGCAGGAGTAGCGACGAGCAGTACTTC.

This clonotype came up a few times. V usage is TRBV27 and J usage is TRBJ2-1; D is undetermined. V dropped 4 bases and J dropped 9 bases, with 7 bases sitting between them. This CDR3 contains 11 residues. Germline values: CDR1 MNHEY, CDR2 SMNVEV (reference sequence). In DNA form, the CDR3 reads TGTGCCAGCAGTTCCGGTCGTGAGCAGTTCTTC. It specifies CASSSGREQFF.

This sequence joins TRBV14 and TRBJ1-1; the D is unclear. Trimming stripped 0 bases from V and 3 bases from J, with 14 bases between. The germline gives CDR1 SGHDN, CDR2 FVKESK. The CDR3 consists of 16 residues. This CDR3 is CASSQEGLGRDTEAFF. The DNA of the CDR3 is TGTGCCAGCAGCCAAGAGGGCCTCGGGAGAGACACTGAAGCTTTCTTT. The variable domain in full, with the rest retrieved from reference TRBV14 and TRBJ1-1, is EAGVTQFPSHSVIEKGQTVTLRCDPISGHDNLYWYRRVMGKEIKFLLHFVKESKQDESGMPNNRFLAERTGGTYSTLKVQPAELEDSGVYFCASSQEGLGRDTEAFFGQGTRLTVV.

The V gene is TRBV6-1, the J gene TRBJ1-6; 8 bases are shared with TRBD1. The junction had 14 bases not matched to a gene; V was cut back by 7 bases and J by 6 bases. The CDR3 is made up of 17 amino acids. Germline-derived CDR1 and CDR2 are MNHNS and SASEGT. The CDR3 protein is CASTPDREGRSNSPLHF. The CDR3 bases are TGTGCCAGCACCCCGGACAGGGAGGGAAGAAGTAATTCACCCCTCCACTTT.

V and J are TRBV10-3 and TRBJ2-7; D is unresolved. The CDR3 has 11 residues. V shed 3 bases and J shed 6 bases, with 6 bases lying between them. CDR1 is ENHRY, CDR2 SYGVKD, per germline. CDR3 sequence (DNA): TGTGCCATCAGTGACCCCCGCGAGCAGTACTTC. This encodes CAISDPREQYF.